This TCR beta chain was sequenced in a study of shared clonotypes between healthy human individuals (dated by TCRdb to 2018 to 2020). Regarding the complete study: The cohort included three men and two women between 18 and 49 years of age. Libraries were prepared and TCR repertoires were sequenced by different laboratories using diverse techniques, in order to increase sequencing depth and limit assay-specific biases. The study deeply sequenced blood TCR repertoires of about 5 healthy adults to estimate repertoire size and the extent of clonotype sharing between individuals. For each donor, CD4 naive and CD4 memory were each run on three plates, CD8 naive on two plates, and CD8 memory on one plate. Each donor's leukapheresis produced roughly between roughly 0.9 and 9 billion PBMCs.

V ends up 5 bases short and J 0 bases short, with an unmatched junction base count of 2. Per the germline V gene, SQVTM is the CDR1 and ANQGSEA is the CDR2. The CDR3 sequence holds 13 residues, the cysteine and phenylalanine included. Kept here is only the CDR3 DNA, which spans 39 bases and is read in frame from base 1. Study-level results and caveats: Naive subsets generally had larger estimated clonotype richness than memory subsets. Based on pairwise subsampling, the degree of clonotype sharing among donors was expected to be affected by sequencing depth. Higher generation probabilities were observed for clonotypes shared by all four sorted-subset donors than for non-shared clonotypes. Sharing across a few donors was observed for around 4.8% of naive CD4, less than 4% of naive CD8, about 2.3% of memory CD4, and roughly 0.4% of memory CD8 clonotypes. Sampling was restricted to blood, and TCR repertoires in tissues likely differ from the TCR repertoires found in blood. The small number of donors limited the genetic and exposure-history diversity represented. Rarefaction of sorted-subset datasets indicated incomplete sequencing despite the large sequencing depth.

About this clone itself: Its antigen specificity is not known. It has no much larger one-base neighbor in the sample; base qualities were not kept.

CD8 naive samples were CD45RO-negative cells positively selected for CCR7, giving a CD45RA+CCR7+ population that excluded TemRA cells. Healthy HIV-negative adults with no recently reported acute infections or vaccinations were included as donors. All donors were Caucasian adults living in Nashville, Tennessee, USA. After blood collection by leukapheresis, PBMCs were isolated using Ficoll-Histopaque density gradient centrifugation and then cryopreserved in the vapor phase of liquid nitrogen. Analytical flow cytometry was used to check the purity and quantity of every magnetically sorted T cell population. Each sorted fraction had its genomic DNA isolated and then quantified by UV absorbance on a Nanodrop 2000c. Using the deep immunoSEQ assay, multiplex PCR amplified TCR CDR3 regions from genomic DNA. Extracted genomic DNA from each cell subset was spread evenly across all wells of several immunoSEQ 96-well plates, with each plate serving as a replicate. Each replicate PCR for sorted subsets received approximately 220 ng genomic DNA, equal to tens of thousands of T cell genomes. Purified libraries were quantified with a Qubit 3.0 fluorometer, sized on a Bioanalyzer 2100, and re-quantified with the KAPA Library Quantification kit. A separate single-read 150-cycle Illumina NextSeq 550 flow cell was used to sequence each immunoSEQ 96-well plate. As for the original processing: Because the immunoSEQ output held only junctional sequences and lacked quality scores, the filtering could not match the filtering applied to full-length reads. Sequences were annotated with PyIR, a Python wrapper for IgBLAST v1.9, using IMGT germline references to assign V/J genes and CDR3. Any read was removed if the V/J assignment was weak (E-value above 1e-6), the CDR3 was missing, or the read contained stop codons, out-of-frame junctions, or ambiguous translated residues. V3J clonotypes were defined as sequences sharing the same inferred V gene, J gene, and CDR3 amino acid sequence. The percentage overlap between two repertoires was calculated by dividing the number of shared unique clonotypes by the size of the smaller repertoire. Richness of each repertoire was evaluated using RTK rarefaction, the Chao1 estimator, and Recon v2.1 estimates of unobserved clonotypes. Generation probabilities for all TCRbeta clonotypes obtained by the gDNA method from a handful of donors were computed using OLGA. TCRdb limited this immuneACCESS table to in-frame rearrangements with V and J called. A share of clones is missing; checked studies link under half to unresolved V genes, and the rest is unexplained. V and J calls and clone size are copied from that table; D and trimming were computed from the DNA. This sample lists around 2,000,000 clones; roughly 94% were detected once. The ten largest clonotypes hold 0.9% to 1.5% of the sample.

Recombination connected TRBV29-1 to TRBJ2-3, and TRBD2 aligns with 7 junction nucleotides. Sequencing input: naive CD8+ T cells sorted from blood. Read against the paper, the sample's cell subset or site label means: CD45RA+CCR7+. The clonotype was recovered from a man aged 18 to 29 in good health. The DNA is as follows: TGCAGCGTTAGCGGGGCTAGCACAGATACGCAGTATTTT. Its product reads: CSVSGASTDTQYF.